The T cell receptor beta chain under discussion was sequenced for a study of blood T cell repertoires in COVID-19. Overall study: Some COVID-19 samples were acute and others convalescent; all came from the United States, Italy and Spain. PBMCs, B-cell-depleted T cells, or T cells provided the cDNA or gDNA that made up the material.

The V gene end was trimmed by 1 base and the J gene end by 4 bases; junction bases not matched to a gene: 6. CDR3 length: 15 residues. The germline gives CDR1 SEHNR, CDR2 FQNEAQ (reference sequence). How the authors handled the data: Reference gene primers were amplified, and this amplification served to estimate nucleated cell counts. Data came from immunoSEQ multiplex PCR; TCRdb stores just in-frame clones and leaves some out. From that table come the V and J calls and clone size; the DNA was used to work out D and trimming. This table has over 100,000 clones, around three quarters appearing once. The source of this sequence is a human donor in a cohort sampled during active or convalescent COVID-19. Material: peripheral blood. The rearrangement uses TRBV7-9 and TRBJ2-5; 7 nucleotides align to TRBD1. In DNA form, the CDR3 reads TGTGCCAGCAGCTTAGGCCACGGGACAGTAGAGACCCAGTACTTC. It encodes CASSLGHGTVETQYF.